The next 23 T cell receptor beta chains were all read from a single sample in a study of memory CD4+ T cells and cytomegalovirus serostatus (dated by TCRdb to the late 2010s). The method behind the library was the immunoSEQ multiplex PCR assay. This immuneACCESS table, as held by TCRdb, lists in-frame sequences with V and J called but not all clones. Of the missing ones, under half trace to an unresolved V gene in checked studies; the others have no known cause. This sample holds about 92,000 clones; about four fifths were observed only once. Of the sample, around 3.6% is held by the ten largest clones. Single viable CD3+CD4+CD8-CD45RO+ cells were sorted as memory CD4+ T cells on a FACSAria II. Sequencing was performed on memory CD4+ T cells from blood. The origin of the receptors is an adult in good health and CMV-seropositive.

This sequence joins TRBV6-5 and TRBJ1-1; D remains unclear. This CDR3 has 13 residues. Germline V CDR1 and CDR2: MNHEY, SVGAGI. V lost 10 bases and J lost 5, with 17 bases in between. The chain's CDR3 is CATTKDRRTEAFF. Written as DNA, the CDR3 is TGTGCCACCACCAAAGACCGGCGGACTGAAGCTTTCTTT.

The chain combines TRBV18 with TRBJ2-2; D uncertain. The CDR3 totals 11 residues. Germline loops: CDR1 KGHSH, CDR2 LQKENI. Trimming took 4 bases from V and 6 from J, leaving 3 bases between them. Written as DNA, the CDR3 is TGTGCCAGCTCACTTTCCGGGGAGCTGTTTTTT. Protein product: CASSLSGELFF. The variable domain in full, with the rest retrieved from reference TRBV18 and TRBJ2-2, is NAGVMQNPRHLVRRRGQEARLRCSPMKGHSHVYWYRQLPEEGLKFMVYLQKENIIDESGMPKERFSAEFPKEGPSILRIQQVVRGDSAAYFCASSLSGELFFGEGSRLTVL.

This chain links TRBV7-4 with TRBJ1-4; weak D call: TRBD1 (5 bases). V shed 1 base and J shed 8 bases, with 5 bases lying between them. Germline V gene sequence: CDR1 SGHVT, CDR2 SQSDAQ. The CDR3 extends over 12 amino acids. The CDR3 sequence is CASSLDREKLFF. The CDR3 nucleotides read TGTGCCAGCAGCTTAGACAGGGAAAAACTGTTTTTT.

The J gene is TRBJ1-4, the V gene TRBV6-1, with D tentatively TRBD1 (5 bases). Trimming stripped 7 bases from V and 5 bases from J, with 11 bases between. Germline loops: CDR1 MNHNS, CDR2 SASEGT. This CDR3 has 13 residues. The DNA for the CDR3 is TGTGCCAGCACCGGGGCCGGAAATGAAAAACTGTTTTTT. Translation gives CASTGAGNEKLFF.

This chain links TRBV6-1 with TRBJ1-4; possible D gene TRBD1, 5 bases. Trimming pared 3 bases from V and 7 bases from J, leaving 12 bases between. The CDR3 contains 14 residues. Germline V gene lookup returns CDR1 MNHNS and CDR2 SASEGT. CDR3 in amino acids: CASSERGGGEKLFF. DNA for the CDR3: TGTGCCAGCAGTGAGCGGGGGGGTGGTGAAAAACTGTTTTTT.

J is TRBJ2-1 and V is TRBV18, with 7 nucleotides matching TRBD1. The length of the CDR3 is 16 residues. The J segment lost 2 bases and the V segment lost 4 bases, leaving 8 bases of the junction unmatched. Germline CDR1 is KGHSH and CDR2 is LQKENI. As DNA, the CDR3 is TGTGCCAGCTCACTAAGCGTGGGACAGACCTACAATGAGCAGTTCTTC. Residues: CASSLSVGQTYNEQFF. Complete variable domain (other parts from reference TRBV18 and TRBJ2-1): NAGVMQNPRHLVRRRGQEARLRCSPMKGHSHVYWYRQLPEEGLKFMVYLQKENIIDESGMPKERFSAEFPKEGPSILRIQQVVRGDSAAYFCASSLSVGQTYNEQFFGPGTRLTVL.

This clone was seen once. The chain carries TRBV5-1 and TRBJ1-4, with 8 bases lining up with TRBD1. The CDR3 has 14 amino acids. The germline gives CDR1 SGHRS, CDR2 YFSETQ. Losses at the gene ends were 4 bases for V and 8 bases for J; bases not matched to a gene: 7. The CDR3 loop reads CASSPYGQGEKLFF. Here the CDR3 DNA reads TGCGCCAGCAGCCCGTACGGACAGGGAGAAAAACTGTTTTTT.

V is TRBV6-4 and J is TRBJ1-2; weak D call: TRBD1 (5 bases). V dropped 3 bases and J dropped 4 bases, with 15 bases sitting between them. The CDR3 consists of 15 residues. Germline lookup yields CDR1 MRHNA and CDR2 SNTAGT. The CDR3 nucleotides are TGTGCCAGCAGTGAGACTCCGACAGACATCTATGGCTACACCTTC. Amino acid sequence: CASSETPTDIYGYTF.

The rearrangement joins TRBV19 to TRBJ2-7; 13 nucleotides line up with TRBD2. The CDR3 has 15 residues. Unmatched junction bases numbered 3, after V lost 3 bases and J lost 4 bases. Germline assignment: CDR1 LNHDA and CDR2 SQIVND (reference sequence). The CDR3 DNA sequence: TGTGCCAGTAGTATCGGACTAGCGGGAGAGTACGAGCAGTACTTC. Amino acids: CASSIGLAGEYEQYF.

The V and J genes are TRBV4-2 and TRBJ1-3, with D uncertain. V lost 0 bases, J lost 1 base, and 16 bases lay in between. The CDR3 runs 18 residues. Germline CDR1 LGHNA, CDR2 YNFKEQ. CDR3 bases: TGTGCCAGCAGCCAAGATCCTCCAACTGCCACATCTGGAAACACCATATATTTT. This translates into CASSQDPPTATSGNTIYF.

The rearrangement links TRBV5-1 to TRBJ2-5, with 9 bases fitting TRBD2. CDR3 length: 15 residues. CDR1 SGHRS and CDR2 YFSETQ come from the germline V gene. V was clipped by 4 bases and J by 2 bases; unmatched bases: 6. The CDR3 here is CASSASGRLQETQYF. The CDR3 nucleotides read TGCGCCAGCAGCGCGAGCGGGAGGCTACAAGAGACCCAGTACTTC.

The rearrangement uses TRBV19 and TRBJ1-5; D is unresolved. V was pared by 1 base and J by 1 base, with 14 bases between. From germline, CDR1 is LNHDA and CDR2 SQIVND (reference sequence). The CDR3 is made up of 17 amino acids. This CDR3 is CASSIGRPSASNQPQHF. The CDR3 coding sequence is TGTGCCAGTAGTATAGGACGTCCCAGTGCGAGCAATCAGCCCCAGCATTTT.

This chain connects TRBV18 to TRBJ1-1, with a possible D match to TRBD1 (5 bases). Germline V gives CDR1 KGHSH, CDR2 LQKENI. The CDR3 runs 13 residues. The V gene lost 0 bases and the J gene lost 5 bases, with 7 bases spanning the gap. The CDR3 spells CASSPPRGTEAFF. Here the CDR3 DNA reads TGTGCCAGCTCACCACCGAGGGGAACTGAAGCTTTCTTT.

The chain has TRBV9 and TRBJ1-3, with no clear D. The CDR3 has 14 residues. V was clipped by 0 bases and J by 2 bases, with 6 bases between them. Germline values: CDR1 SGDLS, CDR2 YYNGEE. In nucleotides, the CDR3 is TGTGCCAGCAGCGTAGGGACCCCTGGAAACACCATATATTTT. It specifies CASSVGTPGNTIYF. The full variable domain, in which reference TRBV9 and TRBJ1-3 provide the parts outside the CDR3, is DSGVTQTPKHLITATGQRVTLRCSPRSGDLSVYWYQQSLDQGLQFLIQYYNGEERAKGNILERFSAQQFPDLHSELNLSSLELGDSALYFCASSVGTPGNTIYFGEGSWLTVV.

V gene TRBV6-5 combines with J gene TRBJ2-2; TRBD2 matches 8 bases. This CDR3 region has 16 residues. V trimming: 2 bases; J trimming: 1 base; junction bases outside the gene matches: 3. Germline V gives CDR1 MNHEY, CDR2 SVGAGI. CDR3: CASSYDTSGNTGELFF. CDR3 nucleotide sequence: TGTGCCAGCAGTTACGACACTAGCGGGAACACCGGGGAGCTGTTTTTT.

The chain employs TRBV6-1 and TRBJ2-5; D call uncertain. Per the germline V gene, CDR1 is MNHNS and CDR2 is SASEGT. CDR3 length equals 12 residues. V lost 6 bases and J lost 2, with 7 bases in between. The CDR3 sequence: CASSPSQETQYF. In DNA, the CDR3 is TGTGCCAGCAGCCCTTCACAAGAGACCCAGTACTTC.

This chain uses TRBV7-3 with TRBJ2-1, with 10 bases lining up with TRBD2. CDR1 is SGHTA and CDR2 is FQGTGA in the germline V gene. J was trimmed by 7 bases and V by 5 bases; bases with no gene match: 8. The CDR3 is made up of 15 amino acids. CDR3 sequence: CASSTVTSGQNEQFF. The CDR3 DNA sequence: TGTGCCAGCAGCACCGTGACTAGCGGGCAAAATGAGCAGTTCTTC. The full variable domain, its missing parts supplied by reference TRBV7-3 and TRBJ2-1, is GAGVSQTPSNKVTEKGKYVELRCDPISGHTALYWYRQSLGQGPEFLIYFQGTGAADDSGLPNDRFFAVRPEGSVSTLKIQRTERGDSAVYLCASSTVTSGQNEQFFGPGTRLTVL.

The rearrangement links TRBV9 to TRBJ2-5, with TRBD2 matching 14 bases. Germline loops: CDR1 SGDLS, CDR2 YYNGEE. The CDR3 runs 15 residues. Trimming removed 3 bases from V and 5 bases from J; junction bases left unmatched: 3. Written as DNA, the CDR3 is TGTGCCAGCAGCGGACTAGCGGGAGGGCCCGAGACCCAGTACTTC. Translation: CASSGLAGGPETQYF.

The chain employs TRBV6-1 and TRBJ1-4; TRBD1 aligns across 8 bases. Trimming at V came to 10 bases and at J to 4 bases, leaving 11 bases not matched to a gene. There are 15 residues in the CDR3. The germline V gene encodes CDR1 MNHNS and CDR2 SASEGT. The CDR3: CATAPDRDYNEKLFF. The CDR3 DNA follows: TGTGCCACCGCGCCGGACAGGGACTATAATGAAAAACTGTTTTTT.

This chain uses TRBV28 with TRBJ1-2, with a weak D call TRBD1 (6 bases). This CDR3 has 17 amino acids. Trimming removed 1 base from V and 2 bases from J, with 17 bases in between. Germline values: CDR1 MDHEN, CDR2 SYDVKM. The CDR3 sequence is CASSLFQKQGKNYGYTF. The CDR3 DNA follows: TGTGCCAGCAGTTTATTCCAAAAACAGGGCAAGAACTATGGCTACACCTTC.

This chain joins TRBV5-1 and TRBJ2-5, with 9 bases identical to TRBD2. Losses at the gene ends were 0 bases for V and 5 bases for J; bases not matched to a gene: 8. CDR1 SGHRS and CDR2 YFSETQ come from the germline V gene. This CDR3 is built from 16 residues. CDR3 coding DNA: TGCGCCAGCAGCTTGGGGACTCTAGCGGGGAAGGAGACCCAGTACTTC. As protein: CASSLGTLAGKETQYF.

The chain recombines TRBV7-2 with TRBJ2-2; D call uncertain. The CDR3 runs to 16 residues. V was shortened by 4 bases and J by 5 bases, with 17 bases between the two germline ends. Germline assignment: CDR1 SGHTA and CDR2 FQGNSA. The CDR3, as DNA: TGTGCCAGCAGCTCTAATTCGTTGGCTTCAACCGGGGAGCTGTTTTTT. Amino acids: CASSSNSLASTGELFF.

In its sample, this clone was seen a few times. The J gene is TRBJ2-3, the V gene TRBV5-1; maybe TRBD1 (5 bases). The CDR3 length is 14 residues. V was pared by 5 bases and J by 3 bases, with 13 bases between. The germline CDR1 and CDR2 sequences are SGHRS and YFSETQ. CDR3 bases: TGCGCCAGCAGAAGGGGCGTGACGACAGATACGCAGTATTTT. Protein: CASRRGVTTDTQYF.